A few counts support the clone carrying this T cell receptor beta chain. Its antigen is not identified. V shed 7 bases and J shed 8 bases, with 18 bases lying between them. CDR3 length equals 14 residues. CDR1 MDHEN and CDR2 SYDVKM come from the germline V gene. This sample was included in a study of CD8 T cells in ankylosing spondylitis. The study, taken as a whole, reports: For ankylosing spondylitis blood, a TCR beta motif of seven to nine highly homologous variants appeared characteristic. Matched synovial fluid from ankylosing spondylitis patients was reported to be enriched for disease-linked clones. In synovial fluid and blood from reactive arthritis, some motif variants were previously reported.

As the method for making TCR beta libraries, quantitative 5'-RACE with molecular barcodes was used. MiXCR, applied by TCRdb to the 5' RACE reads, yields one record per CDR3 protein. Of about 800,000 distinct CDR3 sequences listed, approximately 12% are singletons. The material sequenced was blood, either unsorted or a sorted T cell fraction (not recorded which). This chain connects TRBV28 to TRBJ2-1; D is tentatively TRBD1 or TRBD2 (5 bases each). This clonotype was sampled from a male donor with ankylosing spondylitis. CDR3 nucleotide sequence: TGTGCCAGCATACGAGGGGTTGGTATGGATGAGCAGTTCTTC. It specifies CASIRGVGMDEQFF.